This T cell receptor beta chain was captured in a study of shared T cell receptors in the human thymus. The CDR3 has 16 residues. Trimming cost V 3 bases and J 4 bases; bases outside gene matches: 11. Germline-derived CDR1 and CDR2 are GTSNPN and SVGIG (reference sequence). Profiling relied on immunoSEQ multiplex PCR, and the TCRdb table lists in-frame clones only, not all of them. The sample records hundreds of thousands of clones, more than 70% being singletons. The sample was also reused in another study, on human thymus T cells. That source reports: Donation came from healthy Finnish infants having corrective surgery for congenital heart defects. Resections that were taken during corrective heart surgery supplied the thymus tissue. Thymic and blood repertoires appeared to carry a bias in their V and J gene usage. Related research examined unrelated individuals and reported that their thymic repertoires overlapped highly.

The source of this sequence is a boy under three years old with a congenital heart defect. Sequencing was performed on thymocytes. The V gene is TRBV30, the J gene TRBJ2-1; TRBD2 matches 8 bases. This chain's CDR3 is CAWRNPRAGAYNEQFF. CDR3 DNA: TGTGCCTGGAGGAACCCTCGAGCGGGGGCTTACAATGAGCAGTTCTTC. The full variable domain, in which reference TRBV30 and TRBJ2-1 provide the parts outside the CDR3, is SQTIHQWPATLVQPVGSPLSLECTVEGTSNPNLYWYRQAAGRGLQLLFYSVGIGQISSEVPQNLSASRPQDRQFILSSKKLLLSDSGFYLCAWRNPRAGAYNEQFFGPGTRLTVL.